The 13 T cell receptor beta chains reported below all come from one sample, sequenced in a study of cytomegalovirus exposure and HLA in healthy donors. The study ran its PCR with 60 Vbeta and 13 Jbeta primers. The table came from immunoSEQ multiplex PCR; TCRdb's copy has only in-frame clones and leaves some out. This table has 90,000 to 110,000 clones, just under 80% appearing once. Sample: PBMCs. Receptors originate from a man aged 25 to 40 in good health and CMV-seronegative.

The J gene is TRBJ1-1, the V gene TRBV11-2; D is ambiguous. V was shortened by 3 bases and J by 4 bases, with 15 bases between the two germline ends. CDR3 length equals 15 residues. CDR1 and CDR2 (germline): SGHAT, FQNNGV. The DNA for the CDR3 is TGTGCCAGCAGCTTCGAGTCTCGGTATCGCACTGAAGCTTTCTTT. Translating it yields CASSFESRYRTEAFF.

The chain couples TRBV2 to TRBJ1-5; D remains unclear. Germline CDR1 is SNHLY and CDR2 is FYNNEI. This CDR3 spans 15 amino acids. Trimming shortened V by 4 bases and J by 1 base, and 11 bases separated the two germline ends. This CDR3 is CASSVEQRSNQPQHF. The CDR3, as DNA: TGTGCCAGCAGTGTCGAACAGCGGAGCAATCAGCCCCAGCATTTT.

The chain employs TRBV7-2 and TRBJ2-5; TRBD2 matches 11 bases. The J segment lost 4 bases and the V segment lost 1 base, leaving 2 bases of the junction unmatched. Germline values: CDR1 SGHTA, CDR2 FQGNSA. The CDR3 runs 15 residues. The CDR3: CASSLGLAGSETQYF. As DNA, the CDR3 is TGTGCCAGCAGCTTAGGACTAGCGGGATCAGAGACCCAGTACTTC.

The CDR3 DNA sequence: TGTGCCAGCGCTTGGGACAGTATTATGAACACTGAAGCTTTCTTT. Its protein is CASAWDSIMNTEAFF. V and J are TRBV2 and TRBJ1-1, with 7 bases matching TRBD1. The CDR3 is 15 residues long. Germline V gene data show CDR1 as SNHLY and CDR2 as FYNNEI. The V segment lost 8 bases and the J segment 0 bases; nucleotides outside the gene matches: 9.

This chain links TRBV29-1 with TRBJ1-2; D is uncertain. Germline V CDR1 and CDR2: SQVTM, ANQGSEA. CDR3 length equals 13 residues. The V gene lost 5 bases and the J gene lost 6 bases, with 16 bases spanning the gap. The CDR3 region has the DNA TGCAGCGTTAGCCCCGAGGGCATCAATGGCTACACCTTC. It yields the protein CSVSPEGINGYTF.

The chain carries TRBV29-1 and TRBJ2-1; D might be TRBD1 (5 bases). The CDR3 covers 11 residues. V gave up 6 bases and J gave up 9 bases, with 12 bases separating them. The germline V gene encodes CDR1 SQVTM and CDR2 ANQGSEA. CDR3 nucleotides: TGCAGCGTGGCAGGGTACGGTGAGCAGTTCTTC. Protein product: CSVAGYGEQFF.

This clone was detected a few times. This chain links TRBV11-3 with TRBJ2-5, with TRBD2 identical over 8 bases. The V and J ends lost 4 bases and 3 bases, in that order; junction bases with no gene match: 4. CDR3 length: 14 residues. Germline values: CDR1 SGHNT, CDR2 YENEEA. The CDR3 sequence: CASSSRGGEETQYF. CDR3 nucleotide sequence: TGTGCCAGCAGCTCCCGGGGGGGCGAAGAGACCCAGTACTTC.

The J gene is TRBJ2-1, the V gene TRBV4-1; D gene ambiguous. The length of the CDR3 is 14 residues. V was cut by 2 bases and J by 4 bases, with 9 bases left in between. Germline loops: CDR1 MGHRA, CDR2 YSYEKL. CDR3 DNA sequence: TGCGCCAGCAGCCAACCAACTCGATACAATGAGCAGTTCTTC. Translated: CASSQPTRYNEQFF.

In DNA form, the CDR3 reads TGTGCCAGCAGCCAGCTAGCGGGAGACGGTTACGAGCAGTACTTC. This translates into CASSQLAGDGYEQYF. The rearrangement links TRBV11-2 to TRBJ2-7; 10 positions agree with TRBD2. J gave up 4 bases and V 5 bases, and 8 bases lay outside the gene matches. Germline V gene lookup returns CDR1 SGHAT and CDR2 FQNNGV. The CDR3 has 15 amino acids.

The chain recombines TRBV15 with TRBJ1-1; no definite D call. With 5 bases removed from V and 1 base from J, the gap between germline ends came to 14 bases. Germline V CDR1 and CDR2: LNHNV, YYDKDF (reference sequence). There are 15 residues in the CDR3. CDR3 sequence: CATSRASGGNTEAFF. The CDR3 DNA follows: TGTGCCACCAGCCGGGCGTCGGGAGGGAACACTGAAGCTTTCTTT.

The chain links TRBV6-1 to TRBJ1-1; 7 bases fit TRBD1. CDR1 and CDR2 from the germline V gene are MNHNS and SASEGT. The CDR3 sequence is 14 residues long. The J segment lost 4 bases and the V segment lost 6 bases, leaving 8 bases of the junction unmatched. CDR3 region: CASSGDRAGTEAFF. The DNA for the CDR3 is TGTGCCAGCAGCGGAGACAGGGCGGGCACTGAAGCTTTCTTT.

The genes are TRBV7-8 and TRBJ1-2; TRBD1 matches at 7 bases. CDR1 and CDR2 (germline): SGHVS, FQNEAQ. Trimming at V came to 2 bases and at J to 1 base, leaving 4 bases not matched to a gene. The CDR3 sequence is 15 residues long. Here the CDR3 DNA reads TGTGCCAGCAGCTTATCAGGGGGATTTAACTATGGCTACACCTTC. Its translation is CASSLSGGFNYGYTF.

The V call is TRBV2, the J call TRBJ2-1; a weak D match, TRBD1 (5 bases). This CDR3 spans 11 amino acids. Germline lookup yields CDR1 SNHLY and CDR2 FYNNEI. Trimming stripped 4 bases from V and 15 bases from J, with 13 bases between. The CDR3 reads CASSAGYDGFF. In nucleotides, the CDR3 is TGTGCCAGCAGTGCAGGGTACGACGGGTTCTTC.